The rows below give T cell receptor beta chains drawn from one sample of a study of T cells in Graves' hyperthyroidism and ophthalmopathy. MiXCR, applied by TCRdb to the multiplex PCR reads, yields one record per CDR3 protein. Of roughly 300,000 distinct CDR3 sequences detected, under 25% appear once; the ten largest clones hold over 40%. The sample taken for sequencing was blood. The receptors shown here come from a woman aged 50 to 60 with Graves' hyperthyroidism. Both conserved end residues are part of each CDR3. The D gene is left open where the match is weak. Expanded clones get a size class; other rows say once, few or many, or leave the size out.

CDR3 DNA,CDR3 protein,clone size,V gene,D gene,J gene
TGCGCCAGCAGCCCCAGGTCAACAGCGGAGACCCAGTACTTC,CASSPRSTAETQYF,-,TRBV5-1,-,TRBJ2-5
TGTGCCAGCGGACTAGGACAATTTTACGAGCAGTACTTC,CASGLGQFYEQYF,-,TRBV28,TRBD2,TRBJ2-7
TGTGCCAGCTCACCGGTGGCCCCGGACCCTAAGGCCTACGAGCAGTACTTC,CASSPVAPDPKAYEQYF,many,TRBV18,-,TRBJ2-7
TGTGCCACCAGTGATTTGCCCCGGGACAACCGCCTCTATGGCTACACCTTC,CATSDLPRDNRLYGYTF,many,TRBV24-1,-,TRBJ1-2
TGTGCCAGCAGCGCCCGGGACAGGGAATATCAGCCCCAGCATTTT,CASSARDREYQPQHF,-,TRBV5-5,TRBD1,TRBJ1-5
TGTGCCAGCAGCTTAGATCCACTTTATGGCTACACCTTC,CASSLDPLYGYTF,many,TRBV11-2,-,TRBJ1-2
TGTGCCAGCAGTGAATCTAGCGGGGGATACAATGAGCAGTTCTTC,CASSESSGGYNEQFF,many,TRBV2,TRBD2,TRBJ2-1
TGTGCCAGCAGTTACGGAGCAGGCAGGGGCTACGAGCAGTACTTC,CASSYGAGRGYEQYF,-,TRBV6-2/TRBV6-3,-,TRBJ2-7
TGTGCCAGCAGTTTAGTATTACAGGGGCGTATAGCCGGGGAGCTGTTTTTT,CASSLVLQGRIAGELFF,few,TRBV12-3/TRBV12-4,TRBD1,TRBJ2-2
TGTGCCAGCAGCTTAGAAGGGACAGCGGGCTCCTACGAGCAGTACTTC,CASSLEGTAGSYEQYF,many,TRBV7-9,-,TRBJ2-7
TGTGCCATCAGGCCGGGACAGAGATCCTCTGGGGCCAACGTCCTGACTTTC,CAIRPGQRSSGANVLTF,-,TRBV10-3,TRBD1,TRBJ2-6
TGCAGTGCTCCACGACAAGGCCTCTACGAGCAGTACTTC,CSAPRQGLYEQYF,many,TRBV20-1,-,TRBJ2-7
TGTGCCAGCGGCCCGGGACATCGGGGATGGGAGCAGTACTTC,CASGPGHRGWEQYF,many,TRBV2,-,TRBJ2-7
TGTGCCTGGAGTTTGCAGAATTCACCCCTCCACTTT,CAWSLQNSPLHF,many,TRBV30,-,TRBJ1-6
TGCGCCAGCAGCCCGAGTGGCAAAGTGGACACCGGGGAGCTGTTTTTT,CASSPSGKVDTGELFF,many,TRBV5-1,-,TRBJ2-2
TGTGCTAGTGGTTTGGATCTATCGAGCGGGACAGGGTTGGTTGAAGCTTTCTTT,CASGLDLSSGTGLVEAFF,-,TRBV12-5,TRBD1,TRBJ1-1
TGCGCCAGCAGCCTGATTACGGGACTAGCGGGGGGTCCATCCCGGGAGCTGTTTTTT,CASSLITGLAGGPSRELFF,few,TRBV5-1,TRBD2,TRBJ2-2
TGCGCCAGCAGTGAGTCGAGGGCAGGGGGCACTGAAGCTTTCTTT,CASSESRAGGTEAFF,-,TRBV10-1,TRBD1,TRBJ1-1
TGTGCCAGCAGCCAAGATAGGGGGCTTGAAGCTTTCTTT,CASSQDRGLEAFF,many,TRBV3-1,TRBD1,TRBJ1-1